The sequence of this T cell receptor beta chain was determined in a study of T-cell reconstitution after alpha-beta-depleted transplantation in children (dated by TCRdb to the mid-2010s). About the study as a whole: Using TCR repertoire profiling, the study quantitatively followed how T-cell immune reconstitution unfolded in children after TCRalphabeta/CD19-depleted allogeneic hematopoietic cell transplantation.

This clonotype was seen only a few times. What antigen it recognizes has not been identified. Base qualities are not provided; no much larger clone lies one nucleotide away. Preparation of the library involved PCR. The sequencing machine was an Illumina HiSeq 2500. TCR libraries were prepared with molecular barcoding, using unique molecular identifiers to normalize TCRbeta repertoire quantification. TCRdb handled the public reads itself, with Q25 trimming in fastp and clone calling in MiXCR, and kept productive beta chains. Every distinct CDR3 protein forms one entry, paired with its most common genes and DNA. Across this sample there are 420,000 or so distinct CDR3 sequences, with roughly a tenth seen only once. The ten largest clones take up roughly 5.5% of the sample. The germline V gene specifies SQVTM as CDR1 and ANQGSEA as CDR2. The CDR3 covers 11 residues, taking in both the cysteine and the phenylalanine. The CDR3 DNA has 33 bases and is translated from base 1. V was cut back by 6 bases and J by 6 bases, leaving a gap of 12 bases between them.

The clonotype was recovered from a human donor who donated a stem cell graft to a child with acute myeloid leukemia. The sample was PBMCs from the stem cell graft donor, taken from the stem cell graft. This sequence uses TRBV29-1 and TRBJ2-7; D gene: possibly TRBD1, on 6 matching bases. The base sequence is TGCAGCGTGCCCTCCAGGGGCGAGCAGTACTTC. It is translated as CSVPSRGEQYF.